The following is a T cell receptor beta chain sequence with its context. This sample stems from a study of blood T cell repertoires in COVID-19. As for the study in general: The United States, Italy and Spain supplied acute and convalescent COVID-19 samples.

Participant reports of clinical history set cohort assignment. Germline CDR1 MGHDK, CDR2 SYGVNS. This CDR3 comprises 15 residues. With 5 bases clipped from V and 5 bases from J, the junction kept 10 bases outside the gene matches. The repertoire was sequenced with immunoSEQ multiplex PCR; TCRdb's copy has only in-frame clones and lacks some. The sample lists around 150,000 clones, 60% to 80% occurring once. The chain is built from TRBV25-1 and TRBJ2-7; TRBD2 agrees at 9 bases. The sequence derives from a woman between 50 and 59 years old who had recovered from COVID-19. The sequencing input was PBMCs or T cells enriched from blood (not recorded which). In nucleotides, the CDR3 is TGTGCCAGCAGTTCACCCGGGACTAGCCAGAACGAGCAGTACTTC. Protein sequence: CASSSPGTSQNEQYF.